The T cell receptor beta chain described here comes from a study of cytomegalovirus exposure and HLA in healthy donors. For the study at large: There were 350 to 450 genotyped donors. Of these, 81% fell in the genetic ancestry cluster associated with self-reported Caucasian donors.

Whole-study results and caveats: Later analysis associated a missense DCLRE1C variant with TCR beta V- and J-gene trimming. An assumption of roughly uniform sequencing depth across donors underlay the presence/absence analyses. Among immune exposure information, only CMV serostatus was available.

CDR3 size: 11 residues. Deletions cut 8 bases from V and 2 bases from J, with 6 bases between. Germline V gives CDR1 LNHDA, CDR2 SQIVND (reference sequence). Primers for the PCR totalled 60 Vbeta and 13 Jbeta. Profiled with immunoSEQ multiplex PCR; TCRdb holds only in-frame clones, not every one. Of approximately 200,000 clones listed, 80% to 85% are singletons. Regarding this clone: No antigen is known for it.

The sequencing sample was made of PBMCs. This chain uses TRBV19 with TRBJ1-1, with D hard to call. This sequence was found in a woman aged 50 to 60 in good health and CMV-seropositive. The CDR3: CASAGNTEAFF. CDR3 DNA: TGTGCCAGTGCGGGAAACACTGAAGCTTTCTTT.